These 20 T cell receptor beta chains share one sample of origin, sequenced in a study of OX40 agonist ivuxolimab in advanced cancers. Assay used: immunoSEQ multiplex PCR; TCRdb lists only in-frame clones, some missing. The sample holds around 19,000 clones, around three quarters seen once. The sample consisted of CD4+ or CD8+ T cells sorted from blood, taken in a trial of the OX40 agonist ivuxolimab. The receptors were sampled from an adult with an advanced solid tumor such as melanoma, head and neck, liver or kidney cancer.

The J gene is TRBJ2-4, the V gene TRBV6-4; 11 nucleotides align to TRBD2. The CDR3 length is 15 residues. Germline CDR1 reads MRHNA; CDR2 reads SNTAGT. J was trimmed by 6 bases and V by 5 bases; bases with no gene match: 6. The chain's CDR3 is CASSLSGGAGNIQYF. In nucleotides, the CDR3 is TGTGCCAGCAGTCTTAGCGGGGGGGCCGGAAACATTCAGTACTTC.

This rearrangement joins TRBV6-5 to TRBJ1-6, with a weak D call TRBD1 (5 bases). This CDR3 comprises 15 residues. Trimming stripped 8 bases from V and 11 bases from J, with 22 bases between. Germline loops: CDR1 MNHEY, CDR2 SVGAGI. The CDR3 is CASASPGRRHPPLHF. In DNA form, the CDR3 reads TGTGCCAGCGCTTCGCCGGGACGTCGACACCCACCCCTCCACTTT.

The chain recombines TRBV29-1 with TRBJ2-7, with D tentatively TRBD1 (6 bases). This CDR3 is 14 amino acids long. Germline V lookup: CDR1 SQVTM, CDR2 ANQGSEA. Trimming left V 5 bases short and J 3 bases short, with 17 bases between. The CDR3 spells CSVMEQGKIYEQYF. CDR3 DNA: TGCAGCGTTATGGAACAGGGCAAGATCTACGAGCAGTACTTC.

The rearrangement uses TRBV7-3 and TRBJ2-3; perhaps TRBD1 as D (5 bases). The CDR3 runs 15 residues. Germline V gene lookup returns CDR1 SGHTA and CDR2 FQGTGA. Deletions cut 5 bases from V and 4 bases from J, with 16 bases between. The CDR3 sequence: CASSRAGWGPDTQYF. Written as DNA, the CDR3 is TGTGCCAGCAGCCGAGCAGGGTGGGGCCCAGATACGCAGTATTTT.

This clone was seen only a few times. The sample holds other DNA sequences that translate to the same CDR3. The rearrangement links TRBV25-1 to TRBJ1-1, with D uncertain. V shed 3 bases and J shed 1 base, with 6 bases lying between them. Germline CDR1 and CDR2: MGHDK and SYGVNS. The CDR3 extends over 13 amino acids. The CDR3 reads CASSEAGNTEAFF. Written as DNA, the CDR3 is TGTGCCAGCAGTGAGGCAGGGAACACTGAAGCTTTCTTT.

V and J are TRBV30 and TRBJ1-1; possible D gene TRBD1, 5 bases. The CDR3 loop spans 15 amino acids. CDR1 GTSNPN and CDR2 SVGIG come from the germline V gene (reference sequence). V was pared by 3 bases and J by 2 bases, with 16 bases between. The CDR3 nucleotides read TGTGCCTGGAGATACCAGGGAACTCTTAACACTGAAGCTTTCTTT. It specifies CAWRYQGTLNTEAFF.

The chain uses TRBV6-1 and TRBJ1-5; no firm D call. The CDR3 is 12 amino acids. Germline CDR1 and CDR2: MNHNS and SASEGT. V was cut by 1 base and J by 5 bases, with 3 bases left in between. The CDR3: CASSEGHQPQHF. The CDR3 DNA is TGTGCCAGCAGTGAAGGACATCAGCCCCAGCATTTT.

This chain connects TRBV7-6 to TRBJ2-1; D possibly corresponds to TRBD1 (7 bases). V shed 3 bases and J shed 2 bases, with 11 bases lying between them. Germline CDR1 and CDR2: SGHVS and FNYEAQ. CDR3 length: 15 amino acids. The DNA of the CDR3 is TGTGCCAGCAGCTTCAGGGGGGCAACCTACAATGAGCAGTTCTTC. Encoded protein: CASSFRGATYNEQFF.

CDR3 nucleotide sequence: TGTGCCAGCTTGACAGGGAAGCCCGGGGAGCTGTTTTTT. It is translated as CASLTGKPGELFF. The rearrangement links TRBV19 to TRBJ2-2; 7 bases fit TRBD1. V was clipped by 9 bases and J by 6 bases; unmatched bases: 7. From germline, CDR1 is LNHDA and CDR2 SQIVND (reference sequence). The CDR3 covers 13 residues.

J is TRBJ2-1 and V is TRBV11-1, with 10 bases lining up with TRBD1. The CDR3 has 12 amino acids. Per the germline V gene, CDR1 is SGHAT and CDR2 is FQDESV (reference sequence). J gave up 10 bases and V 7 bases, and 4 bases lay outside the gene matches. The CDR3 nucleotides are TGTGCCAGCATGACAGGGGGCGGAGAGCAGTTCTTC. Protein product: CASMTGGGEQFF.

The genes are TRBV27 and TRBJ1-2; D uncertain. The CDR3 sequence is 13 residues long. V lost 3 bases and J lost 1, with 6 bases in between. Germline CDR1 is MNHEY and CDR2 is SMNVEV (reference sequence). The CDR3 spells CASSLRSNYGYTF. Written as DNA, the CDR3 is TGTGCCAGCAGTTTGAGAAGTAACTATGGCTACACCTTC.

This chain links TRBV5-5 with TRBJ2-7, with D unclear. The V gene lost 1 base and the J gene lost 1 base, with 6 bases spanning the gap. Germline loops: CDR1 SGHKS, CDR2 YYEKEE (reference sequence). The CDR3 loop spans 13 amino acids. CDR3 residues: CASSLTRSYEQYF. The CDR3 nucleotides read TGTGCCAGCAGCTTGACAAGGTCCTACGAGCAGTACTTC.

The chain employs TRBV5-4 and TRBJ2-7; D is undetermined. CDR1 and CDR2 from the germline V gene are SGHNT and YYREEE (reference sequence). This CDR3 has 14 amino acids. Trimming removed 4 bases from V and 1 base from J, with 12 bases in between. CDR3 in DNA: TGTGCCAGCAGCCCAGAAGAGAGGTCCTACGAGCAGTACTTC. It specifies CASSPEERSYEQYF.

CDR3 bases: TGCGCCAGCAGCCAGGCTTCGTCCTATGGCTACACCTTC. This sequence encodes CASSQASSYGYTF. The gene calls are TRBV4-3 and TRBJ1-2; no clear D. The CDR3 has 13 residues. Germline assignment: CDR1 LGHNA and CDR2 YSLEER. V lost 3 bases and J 4 bases, leaving 9 bases between the germline ends.

In its sample, this clone was seen once. The chain combines TRBV2 with TRBJ1-2; no definite D call. Germline-derived CDR1 and CDR2 are SNHLY and FYNNEI. CDR3 size: 12 residues. The V and J ends lost 6 bases and 8 bases respectively, with 13 bases between them. In DNA form, the CDR3 reads TGTGCCAGCAGCGAGGTGGAGGGAGGCTACACCTTC. Its protein is CASSEVEGGYTF.

The CDR3 spells CATLLTTEAFF. The DNA of the CDR3 is TGTGCCACCCTACTAACTACTGAAGCTTTCTTT. V usage is TRBV28 and J usage is TRBJ1-1; D is unresolved. The V end lost 10 bases, the J end lost 5 bases, and 11 bases lay between the germline ends. The CDR3 extends over 11 amino acids. CDR1 MDHEN and CDR2 SYDVKM come from the germline V gene.

V and J are TRBV5-8 and TRBJ1-1; tentatively, D is TRBD1 (5 bases). The CDR3 spans 14 residues. Germline CDR1 reads SGHTS; CDR2 reads YDEGEE. V dropped 0 bases and J dropped 4 bases, with 10 bases sitting between them. The CDR3 is CASSLGIGVTEAFF. Written as DNA, the CDR3 is TGTGCCAGCAGCTTGGGTATAGGGGTCACTGAAGCTTTCTTT.

The chain is built from TRBV6-1 and TRBJ1-5; D is ambiguous. The germline gives CDR1 MNHNS, CDR2 SASEGT. The CDR3 extends over 13 amino acids. V was cut by 4 bases and J by 7 bases, with 11 bases left in between. This chain's CDR3 is CASSGEAIQPQHF. For the CDR3, the DNA is TGTGCCAGCAGTGGGGAGGCCATCCAGCCCCAGCATTTT.

Notes on this clone: One end of the junction does not line up with germline, which may come from a read error. The CDR3 DNA follows: TGCGCCAGCAGCCAAGAGGGGAACTATGGCTACACCTTC. Its protein is CASSQEGNYGYTF. The chain joins TRBV11-2 to TRBJ1-2, with a weak D call TRBD1 (5 bases). Germline assignment: CDR1 SGHAT and CDR2 FQNNGV. The CDR3 runs 13 residues.

This chain connects TRBV2 to TRBJ2-1, with D hard to call. The length of the CDR3 is 13 residues. Germline V CDR1 and CDR2: SNHLY, FYNNEI. V lost 8 bases and J 6 bases, leaving 14 bases between the germline ends. The CDR3 DNA reads as TGTGCCAGCCCGAGGCGGCTTCGCAATGAGCAGTTCTTC. Its translation is CASPRRLRNEQFF.